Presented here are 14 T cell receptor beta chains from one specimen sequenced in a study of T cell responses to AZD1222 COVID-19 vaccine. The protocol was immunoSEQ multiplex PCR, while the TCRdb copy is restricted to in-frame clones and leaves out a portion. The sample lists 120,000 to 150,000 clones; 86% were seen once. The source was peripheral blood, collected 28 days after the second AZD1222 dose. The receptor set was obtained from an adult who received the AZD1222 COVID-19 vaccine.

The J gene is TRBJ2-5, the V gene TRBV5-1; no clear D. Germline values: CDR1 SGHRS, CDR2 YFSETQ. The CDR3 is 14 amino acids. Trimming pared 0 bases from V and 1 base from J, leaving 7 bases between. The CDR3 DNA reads TGCGCCAGCAGCTTGGATACGCCCCAAGAGACCCAGTACTTC. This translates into CASSLDTPQETQYF.

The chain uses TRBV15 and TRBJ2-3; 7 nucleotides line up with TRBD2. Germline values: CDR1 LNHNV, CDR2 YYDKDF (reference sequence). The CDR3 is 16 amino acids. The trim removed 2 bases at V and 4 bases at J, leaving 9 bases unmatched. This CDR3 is CATSRPSGWESDTQYF. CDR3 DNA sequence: TGTGCCACCAGCAGACCTAGCGGCTGGGAGTCAGATACGCAGTATTTT.

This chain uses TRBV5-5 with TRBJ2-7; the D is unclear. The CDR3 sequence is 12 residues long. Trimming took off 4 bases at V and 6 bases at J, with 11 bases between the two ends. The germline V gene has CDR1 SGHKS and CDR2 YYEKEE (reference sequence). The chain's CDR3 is CASSLAGFEQYF. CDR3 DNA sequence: TGTGCCAGCAGCCTGGCAGGATTCGAGCAGTACTTC.

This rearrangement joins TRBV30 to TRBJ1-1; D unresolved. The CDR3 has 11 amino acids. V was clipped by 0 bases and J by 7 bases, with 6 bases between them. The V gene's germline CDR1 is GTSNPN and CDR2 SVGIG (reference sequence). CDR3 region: CAWSVLIEAFF. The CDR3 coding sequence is TGTGCCTGGAGTGTACTTATTGAAGCTTTCTTT.

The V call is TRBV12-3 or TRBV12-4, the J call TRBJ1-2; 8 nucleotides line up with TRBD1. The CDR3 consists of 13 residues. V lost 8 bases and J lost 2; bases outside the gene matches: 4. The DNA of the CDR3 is TGTGCCAGCGGTTCAGGGGGCAACTATGGCTACACCTTC. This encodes CASGSGGNYGYTF.

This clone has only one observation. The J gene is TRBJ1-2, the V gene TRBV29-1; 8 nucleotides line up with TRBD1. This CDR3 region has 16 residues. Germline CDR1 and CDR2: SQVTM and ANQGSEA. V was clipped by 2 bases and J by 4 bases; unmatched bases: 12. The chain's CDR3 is CSVEHKGPGGLYGYTF. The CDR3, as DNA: TGCAGCGTTGAACATAAGGGGCCAGGGGGCCTCTATGGCTACACCTTC.

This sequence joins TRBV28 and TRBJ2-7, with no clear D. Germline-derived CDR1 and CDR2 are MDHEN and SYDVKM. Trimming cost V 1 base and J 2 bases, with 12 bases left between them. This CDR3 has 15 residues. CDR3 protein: CASSLSRRFTYEQYF. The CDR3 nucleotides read TGTGCCAGCAGTTTATCACGCAGGTTCACCTACGAGCAGTACTTC.

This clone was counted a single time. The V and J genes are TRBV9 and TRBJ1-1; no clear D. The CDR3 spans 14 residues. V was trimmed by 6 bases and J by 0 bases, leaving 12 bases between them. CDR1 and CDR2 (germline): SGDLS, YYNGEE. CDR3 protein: CASTKAAMNTEAFF. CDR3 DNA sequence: TGTGCCAGCACCAAAGCTGCCATGAACACTGAAGCTTTCTTT.

Here the CDR3 reads CASSQDLAGTLGEQYF. The CDR3 DNA reads as TGTGCCAGCAGCCAAGATCTAGCGGGTACCCTGGGGGAGCAGTACTTC. V is TRBV4-2 and J is TRBJ2-7; TRBD2 agrees at 8 bases. Trimming took 0 bases from V and 7 from J; bases not matched to a gene: 11. Germline assignment: CDR1 LGHNA and CDR2 YNFKEQ. This CDR3 comprises 16 residues.

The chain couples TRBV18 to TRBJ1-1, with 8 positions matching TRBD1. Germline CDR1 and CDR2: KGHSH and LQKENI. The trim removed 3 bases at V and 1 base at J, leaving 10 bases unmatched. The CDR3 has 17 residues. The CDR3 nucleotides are TGTGCCAGCTCACCCCGGCGGGGACAGGAAGGGAACACTGAAGCTTTCTTT. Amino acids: CASSPRRGQEGNTEAFF.

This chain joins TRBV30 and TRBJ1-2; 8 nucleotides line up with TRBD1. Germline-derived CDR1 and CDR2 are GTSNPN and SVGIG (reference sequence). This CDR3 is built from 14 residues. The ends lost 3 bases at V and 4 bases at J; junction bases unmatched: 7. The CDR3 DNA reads TGTGCCTGGAGAGACAGGGGTATTGGCTATGGCTACACCTTC. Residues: CAWRDRGIGYGYTF.

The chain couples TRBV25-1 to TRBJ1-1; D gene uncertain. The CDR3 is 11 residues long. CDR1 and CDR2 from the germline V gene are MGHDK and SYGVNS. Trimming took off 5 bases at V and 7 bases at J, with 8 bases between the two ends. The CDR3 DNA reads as TGTGCCAGCAGTTCTTGGGGTGAAGCTTTCTTT. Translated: CASSSWGEAFF.

The chain's CDR3 is CASTGPLPTGELFF. The CDR3 DNA follows: TGTGCCTCCACGGGCCCCCTCCCCACCGGGGAGCTGTTTTTT. V is TRBV30 and J is TRBJ2-2; no clear D gene. The germline V gene encodes CDR1 GTSNPN and CDR2 SVGIG (reference sequence). The V end was cut by 7 bases, the J end by 4 bases, with 16 bases between. The CDR3 contains 14 residues.

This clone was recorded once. This CDR3 reads CASSPQALAGASNEQFF. CDR3 coding DNA: TGTGCCAGCAGCCCCCAGGCCCTAGCGGGAGCTAGCAATGAGCAGTTCTTC. This chain joins TRBV7-2 and TRBJ2-1; TRBD2 aligns across 10 bases. J gave up 6 bases and V 5 bases, and 13 bases lay outside the gene matches. This CDR3 is 17 amino acids long. CDR1 is SGHTA and CDR2 is FQGNSA in the germline V gene.